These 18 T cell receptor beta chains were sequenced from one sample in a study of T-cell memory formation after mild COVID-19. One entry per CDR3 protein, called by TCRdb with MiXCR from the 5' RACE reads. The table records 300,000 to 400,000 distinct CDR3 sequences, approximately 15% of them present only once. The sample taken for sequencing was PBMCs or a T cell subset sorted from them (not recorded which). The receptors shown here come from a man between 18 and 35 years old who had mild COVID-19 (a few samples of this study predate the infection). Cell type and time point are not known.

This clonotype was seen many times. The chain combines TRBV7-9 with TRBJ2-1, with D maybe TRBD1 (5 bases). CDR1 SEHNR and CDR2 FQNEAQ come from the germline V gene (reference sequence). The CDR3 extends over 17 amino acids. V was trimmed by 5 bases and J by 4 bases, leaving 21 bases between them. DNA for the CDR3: TGTGCCAGCAGCCCCCGCACCAGGGAAACGGTTTACAATGAGCAGTTCTTC. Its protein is CASSPRTRETVYNEQFF.

The CDR3 DNA sequence: TGCAGTGCTAGTGAGGAGGGCTCCCAAGAGACCCAGTACTTC. Its protein is CSASEEGSQETQYF. This chain uses TRBV20-1 with TRBJ2-5, with a possible D match to TRBD2 (6 bases). The germline V gene encodes CDR1 DFQATT and CDR2 SNEGSKA (reference sequence). This CDR3 is built from 14 residues. V was trimmed by 3 bases and J by 1 base, leaving 12 bases between them.

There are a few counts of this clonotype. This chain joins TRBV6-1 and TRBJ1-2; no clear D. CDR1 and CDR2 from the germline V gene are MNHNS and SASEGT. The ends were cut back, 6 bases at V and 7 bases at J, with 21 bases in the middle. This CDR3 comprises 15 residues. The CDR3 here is CASRESGRPLSGYTF. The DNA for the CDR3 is TGTGCCAGCAGGGAATCGGGGAGGCCGTTGAGTGGCTACACCTTC.

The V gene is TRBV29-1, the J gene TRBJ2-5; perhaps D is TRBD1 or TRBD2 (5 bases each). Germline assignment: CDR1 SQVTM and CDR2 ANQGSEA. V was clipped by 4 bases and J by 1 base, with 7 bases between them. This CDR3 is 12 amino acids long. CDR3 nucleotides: TGCAGCGTTGGGGGGACCCAAGAGACCCAGTACTTC. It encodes CSVGGTQETQYF. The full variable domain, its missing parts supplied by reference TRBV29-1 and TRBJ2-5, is SAVISQKPSRDICQRGTSLTIQCQVDSQVTMMFWYRQQPGQSLTLIATANQGSEATYESGFVIDKFPISRPNLTFSTLTVSNMSPEDSSIYLCSVGGTQETQYFGPGTRLLVL.

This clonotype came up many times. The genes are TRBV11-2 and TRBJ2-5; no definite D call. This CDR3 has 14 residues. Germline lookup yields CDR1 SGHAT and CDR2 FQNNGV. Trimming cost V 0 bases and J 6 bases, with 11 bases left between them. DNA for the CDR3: TGTGCCAGCAGCTTAGACGGACCCTCTCAGACCCAGTACTTC. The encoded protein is CASSLDGPSQTQYF. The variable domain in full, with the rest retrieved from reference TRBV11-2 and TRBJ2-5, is EAGVAQSPRYKIIEKRQSVAFWCNPISGHATLYWYQQILGQGPKLLIQFQNNGVVDDSQLPKDRFSAERLKGVDSTLKIQPAKLEDSAVYLCASSLDGPSQTQYFGPGTRLLVL.

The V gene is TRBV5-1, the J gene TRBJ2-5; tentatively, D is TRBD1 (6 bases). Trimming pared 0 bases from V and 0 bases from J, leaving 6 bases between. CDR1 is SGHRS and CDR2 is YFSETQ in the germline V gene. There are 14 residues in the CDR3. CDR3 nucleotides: TGCGCCAGCAGCTTGGAGGGGGACCAAGAGACCCAGTACTTC. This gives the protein CASSLEGDQETQYF. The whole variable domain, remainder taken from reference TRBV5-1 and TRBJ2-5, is KAGVTQTPRYLIKTRGQQVTLSCSPISGHRSVSWYQQTPGQGLQFLFEYFSETQRNKGNFPGRFSGRQFSNSRSEMNVSTLELGDSALYLCASSLEGDQETQYFGPGTRLLVL.

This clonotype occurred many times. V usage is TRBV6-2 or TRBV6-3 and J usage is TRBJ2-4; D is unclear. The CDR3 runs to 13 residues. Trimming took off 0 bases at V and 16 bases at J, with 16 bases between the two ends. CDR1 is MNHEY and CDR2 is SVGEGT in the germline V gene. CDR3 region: CASSYSTSHHSYF. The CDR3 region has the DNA TGTGCCAGCAGTTACTCGACCAGTCACCACTCCTACTTC.

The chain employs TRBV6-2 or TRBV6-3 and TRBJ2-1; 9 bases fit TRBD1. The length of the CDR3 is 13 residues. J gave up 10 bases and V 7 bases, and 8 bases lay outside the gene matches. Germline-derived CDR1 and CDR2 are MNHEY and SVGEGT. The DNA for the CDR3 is TGTGCCAGCACCCAAACAGGGGGCAGGGAGCAGTTCTTC. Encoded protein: CASTQTGGREQFF.

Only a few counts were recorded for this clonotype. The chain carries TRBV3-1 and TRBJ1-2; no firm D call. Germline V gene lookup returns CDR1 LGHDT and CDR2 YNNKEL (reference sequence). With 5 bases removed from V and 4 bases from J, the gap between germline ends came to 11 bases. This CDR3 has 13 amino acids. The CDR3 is CASSLKLSYGYTF. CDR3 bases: TGTGCCAGCAGCTTAAAACTTTCCTATGGCTACACCTTC.

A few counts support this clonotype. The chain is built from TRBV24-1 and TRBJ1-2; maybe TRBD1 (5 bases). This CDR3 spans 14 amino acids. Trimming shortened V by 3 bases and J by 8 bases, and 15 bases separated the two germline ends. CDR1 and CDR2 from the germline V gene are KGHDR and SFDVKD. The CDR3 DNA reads TGTGCCACCAGTGATGGAGGGGTGAATGGGGGCTACACCTTC. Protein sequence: CATSDGGVNGGYTF.

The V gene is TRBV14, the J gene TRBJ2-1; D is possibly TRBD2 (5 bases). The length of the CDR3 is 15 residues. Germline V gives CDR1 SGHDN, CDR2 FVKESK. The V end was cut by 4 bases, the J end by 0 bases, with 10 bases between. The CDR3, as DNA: TGTGCCAGCAGCCTCCTACGGGGCTCCTACAATGAGCAGTTCTTC. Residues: CASSLLRGSYNEQFF.

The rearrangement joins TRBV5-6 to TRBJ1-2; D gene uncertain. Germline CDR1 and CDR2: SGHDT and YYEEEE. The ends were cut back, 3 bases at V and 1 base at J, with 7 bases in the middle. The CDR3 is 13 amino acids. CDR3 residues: CASSSGSNYGYTF. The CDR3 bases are TGTGCCAGCAGCTCCGGGAGTAACTATGGCTACACCTTC.

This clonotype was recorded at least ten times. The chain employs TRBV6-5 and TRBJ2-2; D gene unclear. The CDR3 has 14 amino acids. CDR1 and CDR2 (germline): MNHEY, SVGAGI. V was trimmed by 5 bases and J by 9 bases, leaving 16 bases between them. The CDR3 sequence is CASSLLSYPRELFF. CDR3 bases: TGTGCCAGCAGTCTCCTGTCCTATCCCCGGGAGCTGTTTTTT.

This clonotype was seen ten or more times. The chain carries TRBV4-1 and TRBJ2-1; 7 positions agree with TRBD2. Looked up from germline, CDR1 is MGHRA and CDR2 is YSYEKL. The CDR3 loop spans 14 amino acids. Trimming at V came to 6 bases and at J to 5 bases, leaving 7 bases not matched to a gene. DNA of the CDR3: TGCGCCAGCAGGGGAATCGGGGGGAACAATGAGCAGTTCTTC. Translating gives CASRGIGGNNEQFF.

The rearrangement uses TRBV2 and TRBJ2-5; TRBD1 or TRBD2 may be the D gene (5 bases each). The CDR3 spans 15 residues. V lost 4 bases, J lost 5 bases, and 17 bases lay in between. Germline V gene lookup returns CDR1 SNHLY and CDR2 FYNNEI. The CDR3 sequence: CASSVEGLGTETQYF. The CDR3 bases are TGTGCCAGCAGTGTCGAGGGGTTGGGTACGGAGACCCAGTACTTC.

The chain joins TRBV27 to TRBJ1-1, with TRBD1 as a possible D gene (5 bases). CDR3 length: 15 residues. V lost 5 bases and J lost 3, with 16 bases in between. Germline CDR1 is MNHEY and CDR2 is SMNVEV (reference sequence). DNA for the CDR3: TGTGCCAGCAGTATCTTACCGGGGCTGGACACTGAAGCTTTCTTT. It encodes CASSILPGLDTEAFF.

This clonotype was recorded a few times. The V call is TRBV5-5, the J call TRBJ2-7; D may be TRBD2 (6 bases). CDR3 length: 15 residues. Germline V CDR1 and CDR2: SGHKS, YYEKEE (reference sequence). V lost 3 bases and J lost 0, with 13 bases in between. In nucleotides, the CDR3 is TGTGCCAGCAGCTACGCCGGGAGCTACTCCTACGAGCAGTACGTC. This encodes CASSYAGSYSYEQYV.

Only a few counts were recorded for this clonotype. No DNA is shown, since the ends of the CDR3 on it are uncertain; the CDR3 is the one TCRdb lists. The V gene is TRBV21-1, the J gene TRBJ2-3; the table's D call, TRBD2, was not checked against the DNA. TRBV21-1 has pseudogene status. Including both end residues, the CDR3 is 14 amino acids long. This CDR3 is CARVGRGTTDTQYF.